This T cell receptor beta chain came from a study of cytomegalovirus exposure and HLA in healthy donors. General study findings and limits: A later analysis reportedly found that, within productive TCRs, an Asian-associated ancestry cluster had fewer N-insertions than the mean observed across the roughly 700 donors. In vitro testing confirmed three CMV-associated chains as specific for CMV antigens.

60 Vbeta and 13 Jbeta primers were used in PCR. In the original processing: A follow-up analysis tallied 70 million to 80 million unique TCR beta chains, approximately 10 million shared. Sequencing used immunoSEQ multiplex PCR; TCRdb keeps in-frame clones, though not all of them. V and J calls and clone size are those listed in that table; D and trimming were worked out from the DNA. The data hold around 180,000 clones, with 81% observed a single time. In the case of this clone: Its antigen remains unidentified.

The TCR sequence derives from a man between 18 and 29 years old in good health and CMV-seronegative. Sequencing input: PBMCs.

In DNA, the CDR3 is TGTGCCAGCAGCTTAAGGGGGTCCGGACTAGTCGGTGAGCAGTTCTTC. It codes for CASSLRGSGLVGEQFF. V and J are TRBV7-3 and TRBJ2-1; 7 bases agree with TRBD2. The CDR3 is 16 amino acids. The junction had 12 bases not matched to a gene; V was cut back by 1 base and J by 9 bases. CDR1 SGHTA and CDR2 FQGTGA come from the germline V gene.